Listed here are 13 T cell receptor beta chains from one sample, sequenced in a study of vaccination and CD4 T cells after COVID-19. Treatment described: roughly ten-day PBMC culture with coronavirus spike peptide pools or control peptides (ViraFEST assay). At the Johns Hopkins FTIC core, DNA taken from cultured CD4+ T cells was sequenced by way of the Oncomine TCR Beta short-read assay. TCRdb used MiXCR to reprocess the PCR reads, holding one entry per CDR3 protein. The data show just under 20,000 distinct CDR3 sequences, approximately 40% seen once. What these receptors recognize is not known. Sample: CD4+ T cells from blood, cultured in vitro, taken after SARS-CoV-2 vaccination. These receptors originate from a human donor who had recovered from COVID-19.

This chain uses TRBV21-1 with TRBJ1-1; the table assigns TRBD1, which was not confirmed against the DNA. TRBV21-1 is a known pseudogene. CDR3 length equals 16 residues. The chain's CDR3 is CASSIGTGPSGTEAFF. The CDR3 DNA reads TGTGCCAGCAGCATAGGGACAGGTCCCTCCGGCACTGAAGCTTTCTTT.

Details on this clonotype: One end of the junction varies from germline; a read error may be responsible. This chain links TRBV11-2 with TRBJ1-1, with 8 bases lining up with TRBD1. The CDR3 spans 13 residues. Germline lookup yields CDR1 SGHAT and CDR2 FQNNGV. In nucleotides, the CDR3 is TGTGCCGGCAGCTGGACAGGGCGAACTGAAGCTTTCTTT. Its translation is CAGSWTGRTEAFF.

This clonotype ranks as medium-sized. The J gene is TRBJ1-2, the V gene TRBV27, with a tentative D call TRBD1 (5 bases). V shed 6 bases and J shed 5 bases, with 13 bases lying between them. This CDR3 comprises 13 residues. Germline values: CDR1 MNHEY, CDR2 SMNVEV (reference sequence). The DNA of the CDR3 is TGTGCCAGCAGCCAGACCGGGGGGTATGGCTACACCTTC. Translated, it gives CASSQTGGYGYTF.

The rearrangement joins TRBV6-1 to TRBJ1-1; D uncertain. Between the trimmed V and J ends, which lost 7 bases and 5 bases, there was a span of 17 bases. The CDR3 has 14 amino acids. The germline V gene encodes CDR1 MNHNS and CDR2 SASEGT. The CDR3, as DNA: TGTGCCAGCAAGTCCCATGCGGGGAGGACTGAAGCTTTCTTT. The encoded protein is CASKSHAGRTEAFF.

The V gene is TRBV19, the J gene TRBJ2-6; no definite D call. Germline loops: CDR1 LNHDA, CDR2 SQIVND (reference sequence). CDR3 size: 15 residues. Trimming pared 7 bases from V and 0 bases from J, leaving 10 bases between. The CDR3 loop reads CASMRLSSGANVLTF. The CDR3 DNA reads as TGTGCCAGTATGAGATTGAGCTCTGGGGCCAACGTCCTGACTTTC. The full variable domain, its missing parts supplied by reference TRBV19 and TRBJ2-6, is DGGITQSPKYLFRKEGQNVTLSCEQNLNHDAMYWYRQDPGQGLRLIYYSQIVNDFQKGDIAEGYSVSREKKESFPLTVTSAQKNPTAFYLCASMRLSSGANVLTFGAGSRLTVL.

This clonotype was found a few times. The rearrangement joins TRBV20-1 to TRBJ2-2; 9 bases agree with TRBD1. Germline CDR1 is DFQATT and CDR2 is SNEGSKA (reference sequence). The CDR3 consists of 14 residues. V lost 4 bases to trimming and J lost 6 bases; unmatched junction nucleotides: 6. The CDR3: CSAKPTGGPGELFF. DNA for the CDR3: TGCAGTGCTAAGCCAACAGGGGGCCCCGGGGAGCTGTTTTTT.

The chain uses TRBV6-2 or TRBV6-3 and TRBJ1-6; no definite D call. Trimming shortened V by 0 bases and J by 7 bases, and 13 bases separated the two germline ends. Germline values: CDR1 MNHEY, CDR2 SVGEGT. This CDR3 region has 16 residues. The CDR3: CASSYSKLQKNSPLHF. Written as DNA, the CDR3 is TGTGCCAGCAGTTACTCGAAGTTACAGAAGAATTCACCCCTCCACTTT.

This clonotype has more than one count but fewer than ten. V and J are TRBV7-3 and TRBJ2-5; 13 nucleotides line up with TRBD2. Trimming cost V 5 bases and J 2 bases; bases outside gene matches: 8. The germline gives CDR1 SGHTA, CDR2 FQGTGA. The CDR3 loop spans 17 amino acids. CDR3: CASSPDPGLAGQETQYF. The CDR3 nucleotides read TGTGCCAGCAGCCCCGATCCGGGACTAGCGGGACAAGAGACCCAGTACTTC.

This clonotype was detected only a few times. In nucleotides, the CDR3 is TGTGCCAGCAGAGGCAGGACAGGGCAAATAGGCAATCAGCCCCAGCATTTT. Protein product: CASRGRTGQIGNQPQHF. The chain has TRBV6-1 and TRBJ1-5; 8 nucleotides line up with TRBD1. This CDR3 is 17 amino acids long. V trimming: 6 bases; J trimming: 2 bases; junction bases outside the gene matches: 12. Germline values: CDR1 MNHNS, CDR2 SASEGT.

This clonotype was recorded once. CDR3 region: CATSDPRQVHNEQFF. The CDR3 nucleotides read TGTGCCACCAGTGACCCCCGACAGGTACACAATGAGCAGTTCTTC. The V gene is TRBV24-1, the J gene TRBJ2-1; a possible D gene is TRBD1 (6 bases). The length of the CDR3 is 15 residues. Germline CDR1 and CDR2: KGHDR and SFDVKD. Trimming cost V 4 bases and J 5 bases, with 14 bases left between them.

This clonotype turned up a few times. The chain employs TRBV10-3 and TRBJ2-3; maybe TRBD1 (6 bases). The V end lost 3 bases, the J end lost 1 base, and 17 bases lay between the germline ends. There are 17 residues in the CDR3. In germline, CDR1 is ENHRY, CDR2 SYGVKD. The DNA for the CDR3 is TGTGCCATCAGTGACATCTTCGGCAGGGGCCGCACAGATACGCAGTATTTT. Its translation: CAISDIFGRGRTDTQYF.

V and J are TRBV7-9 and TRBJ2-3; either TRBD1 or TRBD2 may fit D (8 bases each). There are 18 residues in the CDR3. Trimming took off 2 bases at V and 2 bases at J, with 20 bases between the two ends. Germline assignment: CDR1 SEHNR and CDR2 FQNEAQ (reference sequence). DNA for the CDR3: TGTGCCAGCAGCTTATCAGGGGGCAGAGGACTAGCCACAGATACGCAGTATTTT. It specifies CASSLSGGRGLATDTQYF.

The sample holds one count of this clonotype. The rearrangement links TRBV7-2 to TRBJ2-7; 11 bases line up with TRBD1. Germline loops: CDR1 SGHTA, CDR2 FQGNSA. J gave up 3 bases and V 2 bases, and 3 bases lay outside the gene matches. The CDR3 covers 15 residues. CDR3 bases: TGTGCCAGCAGCTTATCAGGGACAGGGGGCTACGAGCAGTACTTC. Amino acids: CASSLSGTGGYEQYF.